This T cell receptor (beta chain) was identified during a study of CD4+ T cells in melanoma (dated by TCRdb to between 2020 and 2023). About the study as a whole: Neoantigen-specific CD4+ T cells in human melanoma were what the study investigated. Points the paper makes about the study in general: Diverse differentiation states were reported to be shown by neoantigen-specific CD4+ T cells in melanoma. Neoantigen-specific CD4+ T cells were reported to be correlated with the function of CD8+ T cells, macrophages and B cells.

The library came from the immunoSEQ multiplex PCR assay. What TCRdb holds here is the immuneACCESS table cut down to in-frame rearrangements. Part of the clones is not present; checked against another copy, under half of the missing clones reflect an unresolved V gene, and the others are unexplained. The sample includes about 140,000 clones, with around 90% observed a single time. Together, the top ten hold more than 1.5% of the sample. Worth noting for this clone: What this receptor recognizes is not known. The input lacks base qualities; no much larger clone sits a single base away.

The donors were people with melanoma. From its cysteine to its phenylalanine, the CDR3 spans 15 amino acids. Just the 45-base CDR3 DNA is kept, in frame starting at base 1. The germline V gene sets CDR1 to MNHNS and CDR2 to SASEGT. The V end loses 9 bases and the J end loses 8 bases, and a stretch of 23 bases separates them. The chain was built from TRBV6-1 and TRBJ2-1, with the D segment identity uncertain. The sequence was obtained from a human donor with melanoma. CDR3 loop: CASRDLSTPPDEQFF. The nucleotides read TGTGCCAGTAGAGACCTCTCGACCCCGCCCGATGAGCAGTTCTTC.